Below, one TCR beta chain is given with its context. What it recognizes is unknown. PCR amplification relied on 60 Vbeta primers (plus 13 Jbeta primers). Sequencing was performed with immunoSEQ multiplex PCR; in TCRdb, only in-frame clones are kept and a portion is missing. This sample has 200,000 or so clones, with 80% to 85% found just once. The CDR3 extends over 16 amino acids. The V gene end was trimmed by 1 base and the J gene end by 1 base; junction bases not matched to a gene: 4. Germline assignment: CDR1 MNHNS and CDR2 SASEGT. These data come from a study of cytomegalovirus exposure and HLA in healthy donors. The study's findings and limits: With further analysis later on, most CMV-associated TCR beta chains appeared HLA-restricted. Productive status was seen about 90% or about 30% of the time for most TCR beta V segments in an earlier analysis. Later analysis reportedly placed an Asian-associated ancestry cluster below the approximately 700-donor mean in N-insertions. TCR beta chains associated with HLA were, in a later analysis, more clonally expanded than equally common others.

Sequenced input: PBMCs. The V and J genes are TRBV6-1 and TRBJ2-4; 7 bases agree with TRBD1. This receptor was taken from a middle-aged man in good health and CMV-seropositive. The CDR3 loop is CASSEVQGGAKNIQYF. The CDR3 coding sequence is TGTGCCAGCAGTGAAGTGCAAGGGGGCGCCAAAAACATTCAGTACTTC.